This T cell receptor (beta chain) was sequenced in a study of blood T cell repertoires in COVID-19. Study as a whole: The samples span acute and convalescent COVID-19 from the United States, Italy and Spain.

Germline V CDR1 and CDR2: MDHEN, SYDVKM. Unmatched junction bases numbered 7, after V lost 0 bases and J lost 4 bases. The CDR3 length is 18 residues. Original data processing: Reference gene primer amplification gave nucleated cell count estimates. Using immunoSEQ multiplex PCR, the repertoire was profiled, and TCRdb retains in-frame clones only, with some absent. The V and J calls and clone size are taken from that table; D and trimming were inferred from the DNA. Of just over 300,000 clones listed, 87% were seen once; the top ten hold about 2%. The sequence was collected from a man aged 18 to 29 with active or convalescent COVID-19. The chain uses TRBV28 and TRBJ2-6; 9 nucleotides agree with TRBD2. What was sequenced was peripheral blood. This CDR3 is CASSLWGASGTGANVLTF. The CDR3 DNA is TGTGCCAGCAGTTTATGGGGTGCTAGCGGGACAGGGGCCAACGTCCTGACTTTC.